Following are 22 T cell receptor beta chains from one sample sequenced in a study of glioma-infiltrating T cells after dendritic cell vaccination. Data came from immunoSEQ multiplex PCR; TCRdb stores just in-frame clones and leaves some out. The sample has 75,000 to 100,000 clones; approximately 80% are singletons. The sample in question was blood, obtained before dendritic cell vaccination. The receptors originated from a human donor with glioblastoma.

J is TRBJ2-7 and V is TRBV5-6; tentatively, D is TRBD2 (5 bases). CDR3 size: 14 residues. Trimming cost V 1 base and J 2 bases, with 10 bases left between them. CDR1 is SGHDT and CDR2 is YYEEEE in the germline V gene. CDR3 nucleotide sequence: TGTGCCAGCAGCTTGAGTTCGGGGACCTACGAGCAGTACTTC. This gives the protein CASSLSSGTYEQYF.

The CDR3, as DNA: TGTGCCTGGAGTGTTAAGGGGGATCAGCCCCAGCATTTT. Amino acids: CAWSVKGDQPQHF. The rearrangement joins TRBV30 to TRBJ1-5; tentative D call: TRBD1 (6 bases). This CDR3 comprises 13 residues. V lost 0 bases and J 5 bases, leaving 8 bases between the germline ends. Germline CDR1 GTSNPN, CDR2 SVGIG (reference sequence).

The chain joins TRBV7-9 to TRBJ2-2, with 9 nucleotides matching TRBD1. The V gene's germline CDR1 is SEHNR and CDR2 FQNEAQ (reference sequence). This CDR3 has 16 amino acids. V dropped 5 bases and J dropped 4; count of bases not matched to a gene: 8. DNA of the CDR3: TGTGCCAGCAGCCCCCGCGGACAGGGGAGCACCGGGGAGCTGTTTTTT. Translated, it gives CASSPRGQGSTGELFF.

The genes are TRBV6-5 and TRBJ1-1, with a possible D match to TRBD1 (6 bases). V dropped 1 base and J dropped 3 bases, with 15 bases sitting between them. In germline, CDR1 is MNHEY, CDR2 SVGAGI. This CDR3 is built from 16 residues. The CDR3 spells CASSYWAKGGDTEAFF. The CDR3 DNA reads TGTGCCAGCAGTTACTGGGCGAAAGGGGGGGACACTGAAGCTTTCTTT.

The sample holds one count of this clone. The chain combines TRBV10-2 with TRBJ2-7, with D possibly matching TRBD1 (6 bases). The CDR3 loop spans 16 amino acids. CDR1 and CDR2 from the germline V gene are WSHSY and SAAADI. The V end lost 8 bases, the J end lost 0 bases, and 20 bases lay between the germline ends. CDR3 in DNA: TGCGCCAGCCTCCCCCACAGGGTGGCTACCTCCTACGAGCAGTACTTC. It is translated as CASLPHRVATSYEQYF.

The chain uses TRBV27 and TRBJ1-5; the D gene is possibly TRBD1 (6 bases). V was shortened by 4 bases and J by 2 bases, with 9 bases between the two germline ends. The germline CDR1 and CDR2 sequences are MNHEY and SMNVEV (reference sequence). The CDR3 runs to 14 residues. In nucleotides, the CDR3 is TGTGCCAGCAGTTACAGGGCAGGCAATCAGCCCCAGCATTTT. This sequence encodes CASSYRAGNQPQHF.

V and J are TRBV11-2 and TRBJ2-5; the D is unclear. The assigned J gene may be wrong: the sequence end matches TRBJ2-7 better. Germline V gene data show CDR1 as SGHAT and CDR2 as FQNNGV. This CDR3 has 13 amino acids. The CDR3 DNA follows: TGTGCCAGCAGCTTAGCCGTAGCCTACGAGCAGTACTTC. Its protein is CASSLAVAYEQYF.

The V call is TRBV6-5, the J call TRBJ1-1; tentative D call: TRBD1 (6 bases). The CDR3 totals 11 residues. The germline CDR1 and CDR2 sequences are MNHEY and SVGAGI. The V end was cut by 8 bases, the J end by 5 bases, with 9 bases between. The CDR3: CASGRGTEAFF. Written as DNA, the CDR3 is TGTGCCAGCGGGAGGGGGACTGAAGCTTTCTTT.

The V call is TRBV5-1, the J call TRBJ1-1; 7 bases fit TRBD1. Germline lookup yields CDR1 SGHRS and CDR2 YFSETQ. V lost 4 bases to trimming and J lost 0 bases; unmatched junction nucleotides: 3. CDR3 length equals 14 residues. The CDR3 DNA sequence: TGCGCCAGCAGCCGAACAGGGGTGAACACTGAAGCTTTCTTT. This gives the protein CASSRTGVNTEAFF.

The chain combines TRBV5-6 with TRBJ2-1, with 13 positions matching TRBD2. The CDR3 is made up of 16 amino acids. Per germline, CDR1 SGHDT and CDR2 YYEEEE. The V and J ends lost 6 bases and 5 bases, in that order; junction bases with no gene match: 8. CDR3 loop: CASTQPGLAGHNEQFF. In nucleotides, the CDR3 is TGTGCCAGCACCCAACCGGGACTAGCGGGACACAATGAGCAGTTCTTC.

The chain links TRBV23-1 to TRBJ1-2; TRBD1 is a possible D gene (6 bases). TRBV23-1 qualifies as an ORF whose function is uncertain. Trimming removed 0 bases at V and 0 bases at J, with 11 bases between. The CDR3 length is 16 residues. The CDR3: CASSQSQGRANYGYTF. CDR3 sequence (DNA): TGCGCCAGCAGTCAATCACAGGGACGAGCTAACTATGGCTACACCTTC.

The rearrangement links TRBV9 to TRBJ2-5; 13 bases fit TRBD2. CDR1 SGDLS and CDR2 YYNGEE come from the germline V gene. V lost 0 bases to trimming and J lost 1 base; unmatched junction nucleotides: 6. The CDR3 is 18 residues long. This CDR3 is CASSVATGTSGTQETQYF. CDR3 sequence (DNA): TGTGCCAGCAGCGTAGCTACGGGGACTAGCGGGACCCAAGAGACCCAGTACTTC. Full variable domain (remainder filled in from reference TRBV9 and TRBJ2-5): DSGVTQTPKHLITATGQRVTLRCSPRSGDLSVYWYQQSLDQGLQFLIQYYNGEERAKGNILERFSAQQFPDLHSELNLSSLELGDSALYFCASSVATGTSGTQETQYFGPGTRLLVL.

In this sample, this clone turned up once. V and J are TRBV9 and TRBJ1-1; perhaps TRBD1 as D (6 bases). The CDR3 spans 16 residues. V lost 4 bases and J lost 2, with 18 bases in between. The germline CDR1 and CDR2 sequences are SGDLS and YYNGEE. The CDR3 protein is CASSRGGQLLNTEAFF. The CDR3 region has the DNA TGTGCCAGCAGCCGAGGAGGACAGCTTCTTAACACTGAAGCTTTCTTT.

The V call is TRBV5-6, the J call TRBJ1-1; TRBD1 is a possible D gene (6 bases). CDR1 SGHDT and CDR2 YYEEEE come from the germline V gene. Trimming cost V 0 bases and J 0 bases, with 9 bases left between them. The CDR3 length is 15 residues. The DNA for the CDR3 is TGTGCCAGCAGCTTGGTGGGGGCCCTGAACACTGAAGCTTTCTTT. It translates to CASSLVGALNTEAFF.

This sequence joins TRBV12-5 and TRBJ1-2; weak D call: TRBD1 (6 bases). CDR3 length equals 14 residues. CDR1 and CDR2 from the germline V gene are LGHNT and FRNRAP. Trimming removed 1 base from V and 1 base from J, with 7 bases in between. The CDR3 bases are TGTGCTAGTGGTTTGGGGGGACATAACTATGGCTACACCTTC. The encoded protein is CASGLGGHNYGYTF.

The rearrangement joins TRBV6-8 to TRBJ2-7; 13 nucleotides line up with TRBD2. Germline CDR1 is MNHGY and CDR2 is SAAAGT. J gave up 3 bases and V 6 bases, and 11 bases lay outside the gene matches. The CDR3 contains 17 residues. CDR3 in amino acids: CASSQNRRTSGSYEQYF. In DNA form, the CDR3 reads TGTGCCAGCAGCCAAAACCGACGGACTAGCGGGAGCTACGAGCAGTACTTC.

This clone was recorded a few times. The chain links TRBV6-5 to TRBJ2-2; the match to TRBD1 covers 8 bases. From germline, CDR1 is MNHEY and CDR2 SVGAGI. The CDR3 has 13 residues. J gave up 6 bases and V 5 bases, and 2 bases lay outside the gene matches. CDR3 sequence reads: CASSNRGAGELFF. The CDR3 region has the DNA TGTGCCAGCAGTAACAGGGGGGCCGGGGAGCTGTTTTTT.

The chain carries TRBV19 and TRBJ2-1; TRBD2 matches at 11 bases. The junction had 4 bases not matched to a gene; V was cut back by 3 bases and J by 6 bases. Germline V gene lookup returns CDR1 LNHDA and CDR2 SQIVND (reference sequence). The CDR3 runs 15 residues. The CDR3: CASSIRLAGSNEQFF. The CDR3 DNA reads TGTGCCAGTAGTATTCGACTAGCGGGATCCAATGAGCAGTTCTTC.

The V call is TRBV7-6, the J call TRBJ2-2, with D maybe TRBD2 (6 bases). The CDR3 sequence is 16 residues long. The V and J ends lost 3 bases and 1 base respectively, with 12 bases between them. The germline V gene encodes CDR1 SGHVS and CDR2 FNYEAQ. CDR3 DNA sequence: TGTGCCAGCAGCTTTTGGGGAGGACTGAACACCGGGGAGCTGTTTTTT. Encoded protein: CASSFWGGLNTGELFF.

In DNA, the CDR3 is TGTGCCAGCAGCTGGGCCAAGAGAACCCAGTACTTC. Amino acids: CASSWAKRTQYF. The chain joins TRBV5-6 to TRBJ2-7, with D hard to call. From germline, CDR1 is SGHDT and CDR2 YYEEEE. The V end lost 3 bases, the J end lost 10 bases, and 14 bases lay between the germline ends. The CDR3 length is 12 residues.

The rearrangement links TRBV7-2 to TRBJ1-1, with D possibly matching TRBD1 (6 bases). Between the trimmed V and J ends, which lost 4 bases and 5 bases, there was a span of 14 bases. CDR1 and CDR2 (germline): SGHTA, FQGNSA. This CDR3 spans 14 amino acids. CDR3 protein: CASSYQGSLTEAFF. Written as DNA, the CDR3 is TGTGCCAGCAGCTACCAGGGGAGTTTGACTGAAGCTTTCTTT.

This clone was counted only a few times. The rearrangement uses TRBV6-6 and TRBJ1-2; 9 bases agree with TRBD1. After removal of 7 bases from V and 6 bases from J, the junction contained 9 bases not matched to a gene. This CDR3 region has 14 residues. Germline V CDR1 and CDR2: MNHNY, SVGAGI (reference sequence). CDR3 region: CASTRGTGMDGYTF. CDR3 bases: TGTGCCAGCACCCGAGGGACAGGGATGGATGGCTACACCTTC.